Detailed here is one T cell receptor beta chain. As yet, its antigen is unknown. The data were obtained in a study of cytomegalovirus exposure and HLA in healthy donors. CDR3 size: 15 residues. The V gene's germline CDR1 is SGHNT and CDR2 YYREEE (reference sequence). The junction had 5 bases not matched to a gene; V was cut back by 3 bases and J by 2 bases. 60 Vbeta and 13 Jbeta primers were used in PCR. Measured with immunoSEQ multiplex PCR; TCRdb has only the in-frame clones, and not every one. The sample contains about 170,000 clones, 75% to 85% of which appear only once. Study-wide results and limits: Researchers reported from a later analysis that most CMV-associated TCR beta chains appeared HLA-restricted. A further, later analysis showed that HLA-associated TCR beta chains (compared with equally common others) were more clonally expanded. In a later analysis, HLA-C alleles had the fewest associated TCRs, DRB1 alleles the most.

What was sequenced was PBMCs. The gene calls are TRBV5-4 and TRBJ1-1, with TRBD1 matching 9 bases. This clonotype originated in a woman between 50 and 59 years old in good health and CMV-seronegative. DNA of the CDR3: TGTGCCAGCAGCTCTGCGGGACAGGGTAACACTGAAGCTTTCTTT. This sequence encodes CASSSAGQGNTEAFF.